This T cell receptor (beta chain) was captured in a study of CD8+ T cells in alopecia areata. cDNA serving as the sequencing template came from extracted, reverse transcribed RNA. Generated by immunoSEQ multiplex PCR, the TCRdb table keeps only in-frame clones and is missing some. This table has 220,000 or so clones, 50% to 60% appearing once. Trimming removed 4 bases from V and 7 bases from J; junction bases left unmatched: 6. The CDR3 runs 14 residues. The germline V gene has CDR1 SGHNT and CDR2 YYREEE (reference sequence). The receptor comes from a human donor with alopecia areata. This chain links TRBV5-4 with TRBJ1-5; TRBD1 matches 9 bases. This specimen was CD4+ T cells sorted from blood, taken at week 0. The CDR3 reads CASSPGQGWQPQHF. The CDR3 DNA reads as TGTGCCAGCAGCCCGGGACAGGGATGGCAGCCCCAGCATTTT.